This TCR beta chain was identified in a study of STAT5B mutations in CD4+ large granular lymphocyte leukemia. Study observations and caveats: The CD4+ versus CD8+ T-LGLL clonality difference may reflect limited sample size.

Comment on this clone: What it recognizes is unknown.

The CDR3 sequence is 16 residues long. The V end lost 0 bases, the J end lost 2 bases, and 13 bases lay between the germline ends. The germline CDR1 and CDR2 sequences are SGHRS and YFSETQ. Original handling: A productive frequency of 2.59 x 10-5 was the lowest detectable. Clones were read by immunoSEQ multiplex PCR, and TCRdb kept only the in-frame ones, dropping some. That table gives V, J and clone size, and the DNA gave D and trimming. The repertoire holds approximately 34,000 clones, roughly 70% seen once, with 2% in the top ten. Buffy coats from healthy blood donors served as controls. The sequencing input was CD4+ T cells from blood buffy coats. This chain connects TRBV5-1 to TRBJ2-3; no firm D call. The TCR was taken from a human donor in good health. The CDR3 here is CASSLGAGRLTDTQYF. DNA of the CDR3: TGCGCCAGCAGCTTGGGGGCAGGACGGCTCACAGATACGCAGTATTTT. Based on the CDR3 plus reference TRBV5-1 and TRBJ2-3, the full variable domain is KAGVTQTPRYLIKTRGQQVTLSCSPISGHRSVSWYQQTPGQGLQFLFEYFSETQRNKGNFPGRFSGRQFSNSRSEMNVSTLELGDSALYLCASSLGAGRLTDTQYFGPGTRLTVL.